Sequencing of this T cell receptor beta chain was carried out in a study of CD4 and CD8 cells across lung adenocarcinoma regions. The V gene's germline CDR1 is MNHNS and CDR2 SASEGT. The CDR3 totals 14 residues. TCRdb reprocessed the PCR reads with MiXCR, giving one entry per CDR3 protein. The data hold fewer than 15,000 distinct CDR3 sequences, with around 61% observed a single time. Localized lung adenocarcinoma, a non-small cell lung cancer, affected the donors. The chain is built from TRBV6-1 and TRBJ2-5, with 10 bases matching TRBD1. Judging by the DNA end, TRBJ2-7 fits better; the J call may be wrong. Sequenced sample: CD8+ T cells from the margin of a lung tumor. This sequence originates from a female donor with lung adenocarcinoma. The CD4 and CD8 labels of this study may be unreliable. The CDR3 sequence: CASNGQGGAREQYF. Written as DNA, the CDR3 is TGTGCCAGCAACGGACAGGGGGGGGCTCGCGAGCAGTACTTC.